These T cell receptor beta chains were read from a single sample in a study of cytomegalovirus exposure and HLA in healthy donors. TCRdb's table, derived via immunoSEQ multiplex PCR, lists solely in-frame clones and lacks some. The data show fewer than 150,000 clones, approximately 80% seen once. Material for sequencing was PBMCs. The receptors originated from a man aged 40-50 years in good health and CMV-seronegative. Each CDR3 is given with its conserved first and last residue. The D gene is left open where the match is weak. Not every row has a clone size; where given, it reads once, few, many or a size class.

j_gene,v_gene,d_gene,abundance,CDR3aa,CDR3nt
TRBJ2-3,TRBV5-1,TRBD2,NA,CASIRGGSWTDTQYF,TGCGCCAGCATTAGGGGCGGGAGTTGGACAGATACGCAGTATTTT
TRBJ2-7,TRBV2,TRBD2,NA,CASSEGGLAGGPGYEQYF,TGTGCCAGCAGTGAAGGGGGACTAGCGGGAGGGCCGGGCTACGAGCAGTACTTC
TRBJ2-1,TRBV5-1,TRBD1,NA,CASSSLGDSEQFF,TGCGCCAGCAGCTCGCTGGGGGACAGCGAACAGTTCTTC
TRBJ2-7,TRBV28,NA,once,CASSSSWSSEQYF,TGTGCCAGCAGTTCATCCTGGTCGAGCGAGCAGTACTTC
TRBJ1-1,TRBV2,TRBD1,NA,CASGDPGTVVMNTEAFF,TGTGCCAGCGGGGACCCCGGGACAGTCGTCATGAACACTGAAGCTTTCTTT
TRBJ1-2,TRBV5-4,NA,NA,CASSLGGNTGNYGYTF,TGTGCCAGCAGCTTGGGGGGAAATACAGGGAACTATGGCTACACCTTC
TRBJ1-1,TRBV7-9,NA,NA,CASSLLGAGTEAFF,TGTGCCAGCAGCTTATTGGGGGCGGGCACTGAAGCTTTCTTT
TRBJ2-5,TRBV6-5,NA,NA,CASSYGANQETQYF,TGTGCCAGCAGTTACGGGGCTAACCAAGAGACCCAGTACTTC
TRBJ1-5,TRBV5-8,NA,once,CASSQTGTSYSNQPQHF,TGTGCCAGCAGCCAAACCGGGACATCATATAGCAATCAGCCCCAGCATTTT
TRBJ2-4,TRBV7-2,TRBD1,NA,CASSPGQVNIQYF,TGTGCCAGCAGCCCGGGACAGGTAAACATTCAGTACTTC
TRBJ2-1,TRBV6-5,NA,NA,CASSSHPGNPEQFF,TGTGCCAGCAGTTCGCATCCCGGGAACCCAGAGCAGTTCTTC
TRBJ2-7,TRBV27,TRBD1,NA,CASSSGTGDYEQYF,TGTGCCAGCAGTAGCGGGACAGGGGACTACGAGCAGTACTTC
TRBJ2-3,TRBV7-8,TRBD2,NA,CASSSRGGGLVTDTQYF,TGTGCCAGCAGCTCCCGCGGTGGGGGACTAGTCACAGATACGCAGTATTTT
TRBJ2-5,TRBV29-1,TRBD2,NA,CSGRLALRETQYF,TGCAGCGGTAGACTAGCTTTAAGAGAGACCCAGTACTTC
TRBJ2-5,TRBV7-2,TRBD1,NA,CASSFQGQGGETQYF,TGTGCCAGCAGCTTCCAGGGACAGGGCGGGGAGACCCAGTACTTC
TRBJ1-5,TRBV5-1,TRBD1,NA,CASSPGTDNQPQHF,TGCGCCAGCAGCCCCGGGACAGACAATCAGCCCCAGCATTTT
TRBJ2-7,TRBV28,NA,NA,CASSLVGAPLYEQYF,TGTGCCAGCAGTTTAGTGGGAGCGCCCCTCTACGAGCAGTACTTC
TRBJ2-6,TRBV2,NA,NA,CASSSTGANVLTF,TGTGCCAGCAGTTCCACTGGGGCCAACGTCCTGACTTTC
TRBJ2-2,TRBV19,NA,NA,CASSIQGNTAGELFF,TGTGCCAGTAGTATTCAGGGTAACACCGCCGGGGAGCTGTTTTTT
TRBJ2-7,TRBV29-1,TRBD2,NA,CSVARGAQSYEQYF,TGCAGCGTCGCGCGGGGGGCCCAAAGCTACGAGCAGTACTTC
TRBJ2-3,TRBV6-1,NA,NA,CASAQTDTDTQYF,TGTGCCAGCGCTCAGACAGACACAGATACGCAGTATTTT
TRBJ2-1,TRBV5-1,NA,once,CASSLVQGGDYEQFF,TGCGCCAGCAGCTTGGTTCAGGGGGGAGACTATGAGCAGTTCTTC
TRBJ2-7,TRBV5-8,NA,once,CASSLSGTPAYEQYF,TGTGCCAGCAGTCTCTCCGGGACACCCGCCTACGAGCAGTACTTC
TRBJ1-2,TRBV27,NA,once,CASRGPPGGGYTF,TGTGCCAGCAGAGGCCCCCCCGGAGGGGGCTACACCTTC
TRBJ1-3,TRBV30,TRBD1,few,CAWSGGQSSGNTIYF,TGTGCCTGGAGTGGGGGACAGAGCTCTGGAAACACCATATATTTT
TRBJ2-2,TRBV5-1,NA,NA,CASNSLGTGTGELFF,TGCGCCAGCAACTCATTGGGCACGGGGACCGGGGAGCTGTTTTTT
TRBJ2-1,TRBV25-1,NA,NA,CASSNGLLYNEQFF,TGTGCCAGCAGTAACGGACTCCTGTACAATGAGCAGTTCTTC
TRBJ2-7,TRBV10-1,TRBD2,NA,CASSDGLAEHSYEQYF,TGCGCCAGCAGTGATGGGCTAGCGGAACACTCCTACGAGCAGTACTTC
TRBJ2-3,TRBV5-1,NA,few,CASSLEPSTDTQYF,TGCGCCAGCAGCTTGGAGCCTAGCACAGATACGCAGTATTTT
TRBJ2-3,TRBV2,TRBD1,NA,CVTGQGTDTQYF,TGTGTCACAGGACAGGGGACAGATACGCAGTATTTT
TRBJ1-2,TRBV5-1,TRBD1,few,CASSLATWDRELGIYGYTF,TGCGCCAGCAGCTTGGCAACGTGGGACAGGGAGCTCGGGATCTATGGCTACACCTTC
TRBJ2-1,TRBV7-8,TRBD2,few,CASSWVPSGTYNEQFF,TGTGCCAGCAGCTGGGTACCGAGCGGGACCTACAATGAGCAGTTCTTC
TRBJ2-7,TRBV29-1,TRBD1,NA,CSVRGTGGYEQYF,TGCAGCGTTCGCGGGACAGGGGGTTACGAGCAGTACTTC
TRBJ1-1,TRBV29-1,NA,NA,CSVQATEAFF,TGCAGCGTCCAAGCCACTGAAGCTTTCTTT
TRBJ1-5,TRBV5-4,TRBD1,NA,CASIRDRGNQPQHF,TGTGCCAGCATCCGGGACAGGGGCAATCAGCCCCAGCATTTT
TRBJ2-7,TRBV30,NA,NA,CAWILCGIISYEQYF,TGTGCCTGGATTCTTTGCGGGATCATCTCCTACGAGCAGTACTTC
TRBJ2-5,TRBV6-6,TRBD2,few,CASSRGGLAGAGLDF,TGTGCCAGCAGTCGCGGGGGGCTAGCGGGGGCCGGGTTGGACTTC
TRBJ2-7,TRBV5-4,TRBD2,NA,CASSLVGRGEYEQYF,TGTGCCAGCAGCTTGGTTGGGCGGGGGGAATACGAGCAGTACTTC
TRBJ2-7,TRBV27,NA,few,CASSRGPGLSSYEQYF,TGTGCCAGCAGTAGGGGACCGGGACTTTCCTCCTACGAGCAGTACTTC
TRBJ2-2,TRBV4-1,NA,NA,CASSQYDREAGELFF,TGCGCCAGCAGCCAATATGACAGGGAGGCCGGGGAGCTGTTTTTT
TRBJ2-7,TRBV5-8,NA,NA,CASSVPPGYEQYF,TGTGCCAGCAGCGTACCCCCGGGGTACGAGCAGTACTTC
TRBJ2-1,TRBV2,TRBD1,NA,CASLVMTGKEFF,TGTGCCAGCCTTGTAATGACAGGGAAAGAGTTCTTC
TRBJ2-3,TRBV2,TRBD1,NA,CASSLTGTGVGTDTQYF,TGTGCCAGCAGTTTAACCGGGACAGGGGTCGGCACAGATACGCAGTATTTT
TRBJ2-1,TRBV5-4,TRBD1,NA,CASSSKDRVDEQFF,TGTGCCAGCAGCTCCAAGGACAGGGTCGATGAGCAGTTCTTC
TRBJ1-5,TRBV6-6,TRBD1,NA,CASSYRQGANNQPQHF,TGTGCCAGCAGTTACAGACAGGGGGCAAACAACCAGCCCCAGCATTTT
TRBJ2-1,TRBV19,TRBD2,NA,CASTYRYGGYNEQFF,TGTGCCAGTACCTATCGGTACGGGGGGTACAATGAGCAGTTCTTC
TRBJ2-7,TRBV6-6,NA,NA,CASSPGSYEQYF,TGTGCCAGCAGTCCCGGTTCCTACGAGCAGTACTTC
TRBJ1-2,TRBV25-1,NA,NA,CASSEAAFYGYTF,TGTGCCAGCAGTGAAGCGGCCTTCTATGGCTACACCTTC
TRBJ1-1,TRBV29-1,NA,once,CSVEIYRRNTEAFF,TGCAGCGTTGAAATCTATCGGAGGAACACTGAAGCTTTCTTT
TRBJ2-3,TRBV30,TRBD1,NA,CAWSVRAGGWDTQYF,TGTGCCTGGAGTGTTCGGGCAGGGGGTTGGGATACGCAGTATTTT
TRBJ2-7,TRBV27,NA,few,CASSFGGPQNEQYF,TGTGCCAGCAGTTTCGGGGGACCTCAGAACGAGCAGTACTTC
TRBJ2-5,TRBV29-1,TRBD1,NA,CSTAQGAQETQYF,TGCAGCACAGCACAGGGGGCCCAAGAGACCCAGTACTTC
TRBJ1-1,TRBV5-4,NA,NA,CASSLANGMGTEAFF,TGTGCCAGCAGCTTGGCCAACGGGATGGGCACTGAAGCTTTCTTT
TRBJ2-5,TRBV7-9,NA,once,CASSSGRALETQYF,TGTGCCAGCAGCTCCGGGAGAGCCCTAGAGACCCAGTACTTC
TRBJ2-1,TRBV7-2,TRBD2,NA,CASSSRVAGWVNEQFF,TGTGCCAGCAGCTCCAGGGTAGCGGGATGGGTAAATGAGCAGTTCTTC
TRBJ1-6,TRBV2,TRBD1,NA,CASRDRENSPLHF,TGTGCCAGCAGGGACAGGGAAAATTCACCCCTCCACTTT